This T cell receptor (beta chain) was sequenced in a study of CD4 T cells in relation to SARS-CoV-2 and coronaviruses. Turning to this clone: Its antigen remains unidentified.

V gave up 6 bases and J gave up 0 bases; unmatched junction bases: 2. The germline V gene encodes CDR1 MNHEY and CDR2 SVGAGI. This CDR3 is built from 14 residues. Repertoires were generated with immunoSEQ multiplex PCR, while TCRdb's copy carries only in-frame clones and drops some. This table has about 16,000 clones, 75% to 80% appearing once. Before the COVID-19 pandemic, during about 2010-2018, CD4+ T cells were taken from unexposed donors. After approximately 10 days of culture, CD4+ T cells were isolated. Cultures received half-medium IL-2 refreshes on days 3 and 7. The sequencing input was CD4+ T cells from PBMCs, cultured in vitro. The chain links TRBV6-5 to TRBJ1-2; TRBD1 agrees at 9 bases. The receptor's source is a human donor in good health. CDR3 region: CASSRQGANYGYTF. The DNA of the CDR3 is TGTGCCAGCAGCCGACAGGGGGCTAACTATGGCTACACCTTC.